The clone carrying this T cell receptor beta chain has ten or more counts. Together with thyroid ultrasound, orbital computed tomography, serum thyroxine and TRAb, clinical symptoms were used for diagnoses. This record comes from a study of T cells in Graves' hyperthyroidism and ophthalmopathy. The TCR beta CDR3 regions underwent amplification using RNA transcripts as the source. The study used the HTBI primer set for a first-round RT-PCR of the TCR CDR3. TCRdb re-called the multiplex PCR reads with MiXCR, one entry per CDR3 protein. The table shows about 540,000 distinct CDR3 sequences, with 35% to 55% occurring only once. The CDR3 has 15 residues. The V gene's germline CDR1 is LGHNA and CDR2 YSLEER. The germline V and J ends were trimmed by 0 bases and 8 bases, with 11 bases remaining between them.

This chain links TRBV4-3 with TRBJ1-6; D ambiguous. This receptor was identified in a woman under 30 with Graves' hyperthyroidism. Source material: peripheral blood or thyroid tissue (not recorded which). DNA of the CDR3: TGCGCCAGCAGCCAAGATCGAACTAGGGATTCACCCCTCCACTTT. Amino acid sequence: CASSQDRTRDSPLHF.